This T cell receptor (beta chain) stems from a study of cytomegalovirus exposure and HLA in healthy donors. Study-wide results and limits: A further, later analysis showed that HLA-associated TCR beta chains (compared with equally common others) were more clonally expanded. Analysis performed later found about 17,000 TCR beta sequences associated with HLA alleles at 0.05 false discovery rate.

This donor's CMV serostatus is unrecorded. PCR employed 60 Vbeta and 13 Jbeta primers. Profiled with immunoSEQ multiplex PCR; TCRdb holds only in-frame clones, not every one. The sample has about 150,000 clones; roughly 77% are singletons. This CDR3 has 16 residues. From germline, CDR1 is LGHNA and CDR2 YSLEER. V gave up 6 bases and J gave up 6 bases, with 21 bases separating them. Turning to this clone: As yet, its antigen is unknown.

This chain connects TRBV4-3 to TRBJ2-1; TRBD2 is a possible D gene (5 bases). Sequencing input: PBMCs. The sequence was collected from a human donor in good health. CDR3 loop: CASSRISSRGSNEQFF. The CDR3 bases are TGCGCCAGCAGTCGAATTAGCTCCCGCGGGTCCAATGAGCAGTTCTTC.